These T cell receptor beta chains were read from a single sample in a study of shared clonotypes between healthy human individuals. Libraries were prepared by immunoSEQ multiplex PCR; TCRdb keeps only in-frame clonotypes and omits some of them. Among 2 million to 2.5 million clones, more than 85% were seen once, and the ten largest hold roughly 0.39%. Sequenced input: naive CD4+ T cells from PBMCs. The receptors originated from a man aged 18 to 30 in good health. Some clones in this sample may be carry-over from other donors' samples. Each CDR3 is given with its conserved first and last residue. D genes are given only for firm matches. Size is stated for part of the rows, as once, few or many counts, or as a class when the clone is expanded.

abundance	v_gene	j_gene	d_gene	CDR3nt	CDR3aa
NA	TRBV7-2	TRBJ2-7	NA	TGTGCCAGCAGCGTGGGAGTCACCTACGAGCAGTACTTC	CASSVGVTYEQYF
NA	TRBV27	TRBJ1-5	NA	TGTGCCAGCGGGAATAAGGACAATCAGCCCCAGCATTTT	CASGNKDNQPQHF
NA	TRBV4-2	TRBJ1-4	TRBD1	TGTGCCAGCAGCTCGGGACAGGGTAATGAAAAACTGTTTTTT	CASSSGQGNEKLFF
NA	TRBV27	TRBJ2-5	TRBD1	TGTGCCACCCCGACAGGGTTGGGCAAAGAGACCCAGTACTTC	CATPTGLGKETQYF
NA	TRBV28	TRBJ1-3	NA	TGTGCCAGCAGTCCCGGACGGGGAAACACCATATATTTT	CASSPGRGNTIYF
NA	TRBV28	TRBJ2-1	NA	TGTGCCAGCAGTCAGACTAGTTGGAATGAGCAGTTCTTC	CASSQTSWNEQFF
NA	TRBV5-1	TRBJ2-1	TRBD2	TGCGCCAGCAGCGCCGGGACTAGCGGCAATGAGCAGTTCTTC	CASSAGTSGNEQFF
NA	TRBV5-1	TRBJ2-1	TRBD2	TGCGCCAGCAGCTCCGGACTAGCGGGAGACTTAGATCAGTTCTTC	CASSSGLAGDLDQFF
NA	TRBV5-1	TRBJ1-1	NA	TGCGCCAGCAGCTTGGGCTTGGACACTGAAGCTTTCTTT	CASSLGLDTEAFF
NA	TRBV6-5	TRBJ1-2	NA	TGTGCCAGCAGTTCACCTATAGCCGGGACCGGACGTAGCTACACCTTC	CASSSPIAGTGRSYTF
NA	TRBV19	TRBJ2-5	TRBD1	TGTGCCAGTAGCACATGGACAGGGAAAGAGACCCAGTACTTC	CASSTWTGKETQYF
NA	TRBV10-3	TRBJ1-3	TRBD1	TGTGCCATCAGTACCGGGACAGGGCCCTCTGGAAACACCATATATTTT	CAISTGTGPSGNTIYF
NA	TRBV7-8	TRBJ1-4	NA	TGTGCCAGCAGCTCCCGTAACAGGGCCGAAGCGGAAAAACTGTTTTTT	CASSSRNRAEAEKLFF
NA	TRBV12-5	TRBJ2-5	NA	TGTGCTAGTGGACCTCTTGCGAGCGGCCAAGAGACCCAGTACTTC	CASGPLASGQETQYF
NA	TRBV28	TRBJ2-7	NA	TGTGCCAGCAGTGACCGCCGGGCCAGATCCCCCTACGAGCAGTACTTC	CASSDRRARSPYEQYF
NA	TRBV6-1	TRBJ2-1	NA	TGTGCCAGCAGTGAAGCCCAACGTAATGAGCAGTTCTTC	CASSEAQRNEQFF
NA	TRBV5-1	TRBJ2-5	NA	TGCGCCAGCAGCCTGGATGGGGAGACCCAGTACTTC	CASSLDGETQYF
NA	TRBV5-1	TRBJ2-7	NA	TGCGCCAGCAGCTTGGGCGGGACAGATTACTCCTACGAGCAGTACTTC	CASSLGGTDYSYEQYF
NA	TRBV27	TRBJ2-7	NA	TGTGCCAGCAGGATGGACACGCTTCTCGACGAGCAGTACTTC	CASRMDTLLDEQYF
NA	TRBV5-1	TRBJ2-1	TRBD2	TGCGCCAGCAGCCGCCCCAGTGGGCGGGAGGGGCGCAATGAGCAGTTCTTC	CASSRPSGREGRNEQFF
once	TRBV7-2	TRBJ2-5	NA	TGTGCCAGCAGCTATAACCGGGACGCAGAGACCCAGTACTTC	CASSYNRDAETQYF
NA	TRBV5-1	TRBJ1-3	NA	TGCGCCAGCAGGGGGGCCGCGACCTCTGGAAACACCATATATTTT	CASRGAATSGNTIYF
NA	TRBV4-2	TRBJ2-2	TRBD2	TGTGCCAGCAGCCAAGTGGGCGCGGGAGGCAACACCGGGGAGCTGTTTTTT	CASSQVGAGGNTGELFF
NA	TRBV5-4	TRBJ2-5	NA	TGTGCCAGCAGCTTGCAGAAAGGGGGTGCAGAGACCCAGTACTTC	CASSLQKGGAETQYF
NA	TRBV5-1	TRBJ2-1	TRBD2	TGCGCCAGCAGCTTGGCCCCCCTGCGGGAGGGATCCAATGAGCAGTTCTTC	CASSLAPLREGSNEQFF
NA	TRBV28	TRBJ2-5	NA	TGTGCCAGCACCCCGCTTAGGGGGGAGACCCAGTACTTC	CASTPLRGETQYF
NA	TRBV4-1	TRBJ2-2	NA	TGCGCCAGCTACCATAGTAGCAGATCGAACACCGGGGAGCTGTTTTTT	CASYHSSRSNTGELFF
NA	TRBV7-6	TRBJ2-1	TRBD2	TGTGCCAGCAGCTTAGGTGGGACTACCCTGGGGAATGAGCAGTTCTTC	CASSLGGTTLGNEQFF
NA	TRBV9	TRBJ1-1	TRBD1	TGTGCCAGCAGCGTAGATGGACAGGGTTTGACTGAAGCTTTCTTT	CASSVDGQGLTEAFF
NA	TRBV5-4	TRBJ2-5	TRBD2	TGTGCCAGCAGCTTGACTAGCGGGAGGGGTGAGACCCAGTACTTC	CASSLTSGRGETQYF
NA	TRBV6-5	TRBJ1-4	NA	TGTGCCAGCAGTCCCGGAGGGGCAACTAATGAAAAACTGTTTTTT	CASSPGGATNEKLFF
NA	TRBV18	TRBJ2-3	NA	TGTGCCAGCTCACCCCAAGGGGGCACAGATACGCAGTATTTT	CASSPQGGTDTQYF
NA	TRBV9	TRBJ2-1	TRBD1	TGTGCCAGCAGCGGACAGGGAACCACCTACAATGAGCAGTTCTTC	CASSGQGTTYNEQFF
NA	TRBV28	TRBJ1-2	NA	TGTGCCAGCAGATCCTCCGGACTGGCCTATGGCTACACCTTC	CASRSSGLAYGYTF
NA	TRBV28	TRBJ1-4	TRBD1	TGTGCCAGCAGTTTGGAGGGGGCGAGCACTAATGAAAAACTGTTTTTT	CASSLEGASTNEKLFF
NA	TRBV4-2	TRBJ2-7	TRBD2	TGTGCCAGCAGCCAGACAGGGGGACTAGCGGGCCGCGAGCAGTACTTC	CASSQTGGLAGREQYF
NA	TRBV5-1	TRBJ2-3	NA	TGCGCCAGCAGCTTGGTGTGGGAGAGGGTCGATACGCAGTATTTT	CASSLVWERVDTQYF
NA	TRBV27	TRBJ2-1	TRBD2	TGTGCCAGCAGCGGCTTATTCGGGACTAGCGGGATTAATGAGCAGTTCTTC	CASSGLFGTSGINEQFF
once	TRBV28	TRBJ1-1	NA	TGTGCCAGCAGTTTACAGGTGAACACTGAAGCTTTCTTT	CASSLQVNTEAFF
NA	TRBV5-1	TRBJ2-1	TRBD2	TGCGCCAGCAGCTTAGGGTCTAGCGGAGTAAGGTCCAATGAGCAGTTCTTC	CASSLGSSGVRSNEQFF
NA	TRBV29-1	TRBJ2-3	NA	TGCAGCGCCGGCGCTCAAGATACGCAGTATTTT	CSAGAQDTQYF
NA	TRBV5-4	TRBJ2-7	TRBD2	TGTGCCAGCAGCTCAGGACTAGCAGAACCCTTGGGCGAGCAGTACTTC	CASSSGLAEPLGEQYF
NA	TRBV11-2	TRBJ2-2	TRBD1	TGTGCCAGCAGCGACCGAGGACAGGGGATTGTGGTGTTTTTT	CASSDRGQGIVVFF
NA	TRBV11-2	TRBJ2-1	NA	TGTGCCAGCAGCCAAAGGACAGATGGTGATGAGCAGTTCTTC	CASSQRTDGDEQFF
NA	TRBV2	TRBJ2-2	NA	TGTGCCAGCAGTGGGGTCAGGTACACCGGGGAGCTGTTTTTT	CASSGVRYTGELFF
NA	TRBV18	TRBJ2-2	NA	TGTGCCAGCTCACCAGCCCCGGGGTATACGGGGGAGCTGTTTTTT	CASSPAPGYTGELFF
once	TRBV5-1	TRBJ1-1	TRBD1	TGCGCCAGCAGCTTGGTCGGACAGGGCGAAACTGAAGCTTTCTTT	CASSLVGQGETEAFF
NA	TRBV28	TRBJ1-3	NA	TGTGCCAGCAGTCCCGGGGGGGCATCTGGAAACACCATATATTTT	CASSPGGASGNTIYF
NA	TRBV29-1	TRBJ2-1	NA	TGCAGCGTTGAACTGTGGGGAGTGTCCTACAATGAGCAGTTCTTC	CSVELWGVSYNEQFF
NA	TRBV7-2	TRBJ2-7	TRBD1	TGTGCCAGCAGCTCTCTCTACAGGGGAGAATCCCCCTACGAGCAGTACTTC	CASSSLYRGESPYEQYF
NA	TRBV7-8	TRBJ2-3	NA	TGTGCCAGCAGCGAGACCCATACGCAGTATTTT	CASSETHTQYF
NA	TRBV18	TRBJ2-2	TRBD1	TGTGCCAGCTCACTCTGGACAGGGTTGGGGAACACCGGGGAGCTGTTTTTT	CASSLWTGLGNTGELFF
NA	TRBV5-1	TRBJ1-5	TRBD1	TGCGCCAGCAGCTTTGATGGGACAGGGGAACAGCCCCAGCATTTT	CASSFDGTGEQPQHF
NA	TRBV2	TRBJ1-2	NA	TGTGCCAGCACCCAATTGGCCAGGGGAGGCTACACCTTC	CASTQLARGGYTF
NA	TRBV14	TRBJ1-1	NA	TGTGCCAGCAGCCCCCAAATGAACACTGAAGCTTTCTTT	CASSPQMNTEAFF
NA	TRBV25-1	TRBJ1-4	NA	TGTGCCAGCCAGGCGGACCAAAAGGACGGGGAAAAACTGTTTTTT	CASQADQKDGEKLFF
once	TRBV28	TRBJ2-7	TRBD1	TGTGCCAGCAGCTACCGGACAGGGAGAGCCCGCGAGCAGTACTTC	CASSYRTGRAREQYF
NA	TRBV9	TRBJ1-5	NA	TGTGCCAGCAGCGTAGAATCGGACGTGCCCCAGCATTTT	CASSVESDVPQHF
NA	TRBV27	TRBJ2-1	TRBD2	TGTGCCAGCAGTTCCTACTGGGCGGGAGGTCCATACAATGAGCAGTTCTTC	CASSSYWAGGPYNEQFF